The 25 T cell receptor beta chains presented below share a single source sample, sequenced in a study of blood T cell repertoires in COVID-19. Some clones are missing from TCRdb's copy, which holds only in-frame ones; the method was immunoSEQ multiplex PCR. The table shows 60,000 to 65,000 clones, with roughly 88% occurring only once. Sequencing input: peripheral blood. Receptor source: an older woman with acute or convalescent COVID-19.

The chain combines TRBV10-3 with TRBJ1-2; 9 bases map to TRBD1. Germline values: CDR1 ENHRY, CDR2 SYGVKD. CDR3 length: 16 amino acids. The ends lost 2 bases at V and 2 bases at J; junction bases unmatched: 6. CDR3 coding DNA: TGTGCCATCAGTGAGCCGGGACAGGGACCGAACTATGGCTACACCTTC. It codes for CAISEPGQGPNYGYTF.

CDR3 nucleotide sequence: TGTGCCAGCAGTGAATCTCGGACCCAGGGGTCACCCCTCCACTTT. Amino acids: CASSESRTQGSPLHF. This chain connects TRBV6-4 to TRBJ1-6, with a weak D call TRBD1 (6 bases). CDR1 MRHNA and CDR2 SNTAGT come from the germline V gene. The CDR3 spans 15 residues. V dropped 3 bases and J dropped 10 bases, with 16 bases sitting between them.

The chain carries TRBV5-4 and TRBJ2-2, with D perhaps TRBD2 (6 bases). The CDR3 totals 13 residues. V was pared by 2 bases and J by 4 bases, with 6 bases between. Looked up from germline, CDR1 is SGHNT and CDR2 is YYREEE (reference sequence). The CDR3 nucleotides read TGTGCCAGCAGCTTCGGGAGCACCGGGGAGCTGTTTTTT. Translating it yields CASSFGSTGELFF.

The chain links TRBV5-1 to TRBJ2-3; TRBD1 matches at 8 bases. With 2 bases clipped from V and 0 bases from J, the junction kept 2 bases outside the gene matches. CDR1 SGHRS and CDR2 YFSETQ come from the germline V gene. This CDR3 has 15 residues. CDR3 in amino acids: CASSFGQGSTDTQYF. The CDR3 bases are TGCGCCAGCAGCTTCGGACAGGGCAGCACAGATACGCAGTATTTT.

This chain connects TRBV7-3 to TRBJ1-1; possible D gene TRBD1, 6 bases. V gave up 2 bases and J gave up 2 bases, with 12 bases separating them. Germline-derived CDR1 and CDR2 are SGHTA and FQGTGA. There are 15 residues in the CDR3. This chain's CDR3 is CASSLGQIVNTEAFF. CDR3 coding DNA: TGTGCCAGCAGCTTAGGACAGATAGTTAACACTGAAGCTTTCTTT.

The chain uses TRBV19 and TRBJ2-5; D uncertain. The CDR3 sequence is 14 residues long. V lost 1 base to trimming and J lost 2 bases, with 8 bases between them. Germline assignment: CDR1 LNHDA and CDR2 SQIVND (reference sequence). CDR3 coding DNA: TGTGCCAGTAGTATAGGGTACGGTCAAGAGACCCAGTACTTC. Its protein product is CASSIGYGQETQYF.

The chain carries TRBV4-1 and TRBJ1-5; D is unclear. Trimming cost V 0 bases and J 5 bases, with 5 bases left between them. This CDR3 is 13 amino acids long. Germline V gene sequence: CDR1 MGHRA, CDR2 YSYEKL. CDR3 in DNA: TGCGCCAGCAGCCAAGAACTCGATCAGCCCCAGCATTTT. Its protein is CASSQELDQPQHF.

This chain connects TRBV12-3 or TRBV12-4 to TRBJ2-1; a weak D match, TRBD2 (5 bases). CDR3 length equals 11 residues. The ends were cut back, 6 bases at V and 9 bases at J, with 9 bases in the middle. This chain's CDR3 is CASRGRGEQFF. Written as DNA, the CDR3 is TGTGCCAGCAGAGGACGGGGTGAGCAGTTCTTC.

The chain combines TRBV19 with TRBJ1-5; D may be TRBD1 (6 bases). This CDR3 is built from 15 residues. Trimming stripped 6 bases from V and 4 bases from J, with 16 bases between. Germline CDR1 LNHDA, CDR2 SQIVND (reference sequence). The CDR3 reads CASRTRQVSNQPQHF. The CDR3 DNA reads as TGTGCCAGTAGAACCCGACAGGTCAGTAATCAGCCCCAGCATTTT.

The CDR3 spells CASSIGARETQYF. CDR3 nucleotides: TGTGCCAGTAGTATTGGGGCGAGGGAGACCCAGTACTTC. The rearrangement uses TRBV19 and TRBJ2-5; possibly TRBD1 for D (5 bases). CDR1 and CDR2 (germline): LNHDA, SQIVND (reference sequence). CDR3 size: 13 residues. Trimming took off 3 bases at V and 5 bases at J, with 10 bases between the two ends.

This clone was observed a few times. V gene TRBV7-9 combines with J gene TRBJ1-1, with 8 bases lining up with TRBD1. The CDR3 is made up of 15 amino acids. Germline CDR1 reads SEHNR; CDR2 reads FQNEAQ (reference sequence). V shed 5 bases and J 1 base; nucleotides not matched to a gene: 6. CDR3 sequence (DNA): TGTGCCAGCAGCCCGCTGACAGGGGCGAACACTGAAGCTTTCTTT. It codes for CASSPLTGANTEAFF.

V usage is TRBV7-8 and J usage is TRBJ1-1; D is possibly TRBD1 (6 bases). V lost 1 base and J 0 bases, leaving 6 bases between the germline ends. The germline V gene encodes CDR1 SGHVS and CDR2 FQNEAQ. The CDR3 extends over 14 amino acids. The CDR3 region has the DNA TGTGCCAGCAGCTTAGACAGGGTGAACACTGAAGCTTTCTTT. Residues: CASSLDRVNTEAFF. Full variable domain (outside the CDR3, taken from reference TRBV7-8 and TRBJ1-1): GAGVSQSPRYKVAKRGQDVALRCDPISGHVSLFWYQQALGQGPEFLTYFQNEAQLDKSGLPSDRFFAERPEGSVSTLKIQRTQQEDSAVYLCASSLDRVNTEAFFGQGTRLTVV.

The gene calls are TRBV7-8 and TRBJ2-3, with D uncertain. This CDR3 region has 16 residues. Between the trimmed V and J ends, which lost 1 base and 2 bases, there was a span of 13 bases. The germline V gene has CDR1 SGHVS and CDR2 FQNEAQ. The CDR3 is CASSLVSAEFTDTQYF. DNA for the CDR3: TGTGCCAGCAGCTTAGTATCTGCGGAATTCACAGATACGCAGTATTTT.

There are a few counts of this clone. CDR3 in amino acids: CASSLSGREAFF. The CDR3 bases are TGTGCCAGCAGTTTGTCGGGAAGGGAAGCTTTCTTT. The chain carries TRBV6-5 and TRBJ1-1, with D hard to call. Per germline, CDR1 MNHEY and CDR2 SVGAGI. V dropped 4 bases and J dropped 8 bases, with 11 bases sitting between them. The CDR3 length is 12 residues.

V is TRBV10-1 and J is TRBJ2-3; maybe TRBD2 (5 bases). The V gene's germline CDR1 is WNHNN and CDR2 SYGVQD (reference sequence). The CDR3 sequence is 14 residues long. Trimming shortened V by 3 bases and J by 6 bases, and 13 bases separated the two germline ends. CDR3 sequence reads: CASSEARAGDTQYF. CDR3 in DNA: TGCGCCAGCAGTGAAGCGAGGGCCGGTGATACGCAGTATTTT.

The rearrangement joins TRBV2 to TRBJ2-1; TRBD1 aligns across 9 bases. This CDR3 contains 16 residues. V lost 3 bases and J lost 4; bases outside the gene matches: 7. CDR1 SNHLY and CDR2 FYNNEI come from the germline V gene. Written as DNA, the CDR3 is TGTGCCAGCAGTGATCCCTTGGGACAGGGTTACAATGAGCAGTTCTTC. This codes for CASSDPLGQGYNEQFF.

The CDR3 nucleotides are TGTGCCAGCAGCCACTTCGACAGGGACGGCTACACCTTC. Translating it yields CASSHFDRDGYTF. The V call is TRBV3-1 (or the pseudogene TRBV3-2), the J call TRBJ1-2, with TRBD1 matching over 7 bases. The CDR3 covers 13 residues. Germline V CDR1 and CDR2: LGHDT, YNNKEL (reference sequence). The ends lost 3 bases at V and 8 bases at J; junction bases unmatched: 6.

The J gene is TRBJ1-1, the V gene TRBV30; the D gene is possibly TRBD1 (6 bases). There are 14 residues in the CDR3. The germline gives CDR1 GTSNPN, CDR2 SVGIG (reference sequence). V gave up 1 base and J gave up 6 bases, with 15 bases separating them. CDR3 DNA sequence: TGTGCCTGGAGTGGCTCTTTGAAGGGGGCTGAAGCTTTCTTT. Protein sequence: CAWSGSLKGAEAFF.

This clone has ten or more counts. The chain has TRBV2 and TRBJ1-6; perhaps TRBD1 as D (5 bases). Trimming left V 10 bases short and J 6 bases short, with 16 bases between. The CDR3 sequence is 14 residues long. Germline lookup yields CDR1 SNHLY and CDR2 FYNNEI. CDR3 amino acids: CATRRDRLNSPLHF. In DNA, the CDR3 is TGTGCCACCCGCAGAGACAGACTTAATTCACCCCTCCACTTT.

The genes are TRBV4-1 and TRBJ2-1, with 9 bases matching TRBD2. V was pared by 4 bases and J by 10 bases, with 14 bases of the junction left unmatched. CDR1 and CDR2 from the germline V gene are MGHRA and YSYEKL. The CDR3 has 16 residues. This CDR3 is CASSPLISGGRPEQFF. CDR3 DNA sequence: TGCGCCAGCAGCCCACTTATAAGCGGGGGGAGGCCGGAGCAGTTCTTC.

This clone has more than one count but fewer than ten. The chain links TRBV5-1 to TRBJ2-1; TRBD1 aligns across 7 bases. From germline, CDR1 is SGHRS and CDR2 YFSETQ. J gave up 7 bases and V 3 bases, and 4 bases lay outside the gene matches. CDR3 length equals 13 residues. DNA of the CDR3: TGCGCCAGCAGCTGGGGACAGAGGAATGAGCAGTTCTTC. Its translation is CASSWGQRNEQFF.

The rearrangement links TRBV11-2 to TRBJ1-1; 10 bases line up with TRBD1. Germline values: CDR1 SGHAT, CDR2 FQNNGV. This CDR3 contains 19 residues. With 5 bases clipped from V and 1 base from J, the junction kept 16 bases outside the gene matches. The CDR3 reads CASSPARDRGLLTNTEAFF. As DNA, the CDR3 is TGTGCCAGCAGCCCCGCCCGGGACAGGGGTTTACTGACGAACACTGAAGCTTTCTTT.

This rearrangement joins TRBV18 to TRBJ1-1; tentative D call: TRBD1 (6 bases). There are 13 residues in the CDR3. V dropped 3 bases and J dropped 9 bases, with 14 bases sitting between them. Germline CDR1 reads KGHSH; CDR2 reads LQKENI. CDR3 DNA sequence: TGTGCCAGCTCACCGAATGAAGGGGGAAAAGCTTTCTTT. Its translation: CASSPNEGGKAFF.

The V gene is TRBV18, the J gene TRBJ1-1; TRBD1 might be the D (6 bases). Germline V gene sequence: CDR1 KGHSH, CDR2 LQKENI. This CDR3 contains 16 residues. Trimming removed 5 bases at V and 6 bases at J, with 22 bases between. The CDR3 DNA is TGTGCCAGCTCATCACAGGGTACTCCGGGGTCTTCTGAAGCTTTCTTT. This translates into CASSSQGTPGSSEAFF.

In this sample, this clone turned up once. The J gene is TRBJ2-3, the V gene TRBV5-8; D gene uncertain. Trimming removed 1 base from V and 2 bases from J, with 11 bases in between. CDR1 and CDR2 (germline): SGHTS, YDEGEE. The CDR3 spans 15 residues. The CDR3 DNA follows: TGTGCCAGCAGCTTGATAACGGGTGTCACAGATACGCAGTATTTT. Amino acids: CASSLITGVTDTQYF.